The rows below give T cell receptor beta chains drawn from one sample of a study of post-analysis software for immune sequencing data. Using its own MiXCR run on the PCR reads, TCRdb lists one record per CDR3 protein. The sample carries a few hundred thousand distinct CDR3 sequences, 35% to 45% recorded once. The specimen was blood. These receptors all come from a girl aged 2 to 10 with multiple sclerosis. Both conserved end residues are part of each CDR3. Each record gives: clone size, V gene, CDR3 length, D gene, J gene, CDR3 protein, CDR3 DNA. The D gene is left open where the match is weak. Clone size is stated in some rows and not others, as once, few, many or a class when expanded.

few,TRBV4-2,17,TRBD2,TRBJ2-1,CASSPRTSGGAYNEQFF,TGTGCCAGCAGCCCCCGGACTAGCGGGGGGGCATACAATGAGCAGTTCTTC
.,TRBV5-1,14,TRBD1,TRBJ2-7,CASSLGTGWYEQYF,TGCGCCAGCAGCTTAGGGACAGGGTGGTACGAGCAGTACTTC
many,TRBV4-1,18,TRBD1,TRBJ1-2,CASSRSVTGGERVYGYTF,TGCGCCAGCAGCCGTTCCGTGACAGGGGGCGAAAGAGTCTATGGCTACACCTTC
.,TRBV20-1,14,.,TRBJ2-1,CSARGLLLSNEQFF,TGCAGTGCTAGAGGCCTTCTCCTTTCCAATGAGCAGTTCTTC
.,TRBV20-1,15,.,TRBJ2-5,CGARDLYGGIETQYF,TGCGGTGCTAGAGATCTATACGGGGGCATCGAGACCCAGTACTTC
few,TRBV10-3,16,.,TRBJ2-7,CAISEIRQGGTYEQYF,TGTGCCATCAGTGAGATAAGGCAGGGCGGAACCTACGAGCAGTACTTC
.,TRBV7-9,18,TRBD1,TRBJ2-5,CASSSTPSWGQGQGTQYF,TGTGCCAGCAGTAGTACGCCCTCTTGGGGACAGGGACAAGGGACCCAGTACTTC
few,TRBV6-6,14,TRBD1,TRBJ1-4,CAPWPRTGDGKLFF,TGTGCTCCCTGGCCGAGGACAGGGGATGGGAAACTGTTTTTT
few,TRBV29-1,11,.,TRBJ1-1,CSVATTGEAFF,TGCAGCGTTGCCACGACGGGTGAAGCTTTCTTT
few,TRBV9,13,.,TRBJ2-5,CASSVDAEETQYF,TGTGCCAGCAGCGTAGATGCGGAAGAGACCCAGTACTTC
once,TRBV5-1,14,TRBD1,TRBJ2-7,CASSPLLTGAEQYF,TGCGCCAGCAGCCCTCTTCTCACAGGGGCCGAGCAGTACTTC
once,TRBV12-3/TRBV12-4,14,.,TRBJ2-7,CASSFESSSYEQYF,TGTGCCAGCAGTTTTGAGAGCAGCTCCTACGAGCAGTACTTC
once,TRBV11-1,17,.,TRBJ2-7,CASSSSRIGLGTYEQYF,TGTGCCAGCAGCTCATCCCGGATTGGGTTAGGGACCTACGAGCAGTACTTC
few,TRBV5-1,13,TRBD1,TRBJ2-5,CASSVGQQETQYF,TGCGCCAGCAGCGTGGGACAGCAAGAGACCCAGTACTTC
many,TRBV11-2,12,TRBD1,TRBJ2-7,CASGTVPREQYF,TGTGCCAGCGGGACAGTCCCTCGGGAGCAGTACTTC
few,TRBV3-1,17,TRBD1,TRBJ1-1,CASSHGTGVYMNTEAFF,TGTGCCAGCAGCCATGGTACAGGGGTTTACATGAACACTGAAGCTTTCTTT
.,TRBV5-1,14,TRBD1,TRBJ2-4,CASQRTGSENIQYF,TGCGCCAGCCAAAGGACAGGGTCGGAAAACATTCAGTACTTC
.,TRBV19,13,.,TRBJ1-2,CASSGLQGSHYTF,TGTGCCAGTAGTGGGTTGCAGGGATCGCACTACACCTTC
few,TRBV27,16,.,TRBJ2-5,CASMQGSIPHQETQYF,TGTGCCAGCATGCAGGGTTCTATTCCCCACCAAGAGACCCAGTACTTC
few,TRBV6-6,15,TRBD1,TRBJ2-1,CASSYSGQGAYEQFF,TGTGCCAGCAGTTACTCGGGACAGGGGGCCTATGAGCAGTTCTTC
.,TRBV7-9,14,TRBD1,TRBJ1-6,CASSRGTGYSPLHF,TGTGCCAGCAGCAGGGGGACAGGTTACTCACCCCTCCACTTT
few,TRBV11-1,18,.,TRBJ2-3,CASSFDPQSAIRTDTQYF,TGTGCCAGCAGCTTCGATCCACAGTCCGCGATACGCACAGATACGCAGTATTTT
.,TRBV28,15,TRBD1,TRBJ2-7,CASSQTVRGPYEQYF,TGTGCCAGCAGTCAAACGGTCAGGGGGCCCTACGAGCAGTACTTC
.,TRBV28,16,.,TRBJ2-7,CASSQLSGLLSYEQYF,TGTGCCAGCAGCCAATTATCCGGGTTGCTCTCCTACGAGCAGTACTTC
.,TRBV6-5,16,.,TRBJ2-7,CASSYSGLPRAHEQYF,TGTGCCAGCAGTTACAGCGGCCTACCCAGAGCCCACGAGCAGTACTTC
.,TRBV28,15,.,TRBJ1-1,CASSLWWGRNTEAFF,TGTGCCAGCAGTTTATGGTGGGGGAGAAACACTGAAGCTTTCTTT
few,TRBV29-1,13,.,TRBJ2-1,CSVGPVSYNEQFF,TGCAGCGTTGGCCCGGTCAGCTACAATGAGCAGTTCTTC
.,TRBV5-1,16,TRBD2,TRBJ2-3,CASSLASGASTDTQYF,TGCGCCAGCAGCTTGGCCAGCGGGGCTAGCACAGATACGCAGTATTTT
.,TRBV29-1,13,.,TRBJ2-1,CSVEQGTYNEQFF,TGCAGCGTTGAGCAGGGGACATACAATGAGCAGTTCTTC
.,TRBV4-1,16,.,TRBJ2-7,CASSQEVVQGRGEQYF,TGCGCCAGCAGCCAAGAGGTAGTACAGGGAAGGGGCGAGCAGTACTTC
few,TRBV27,15,.,TRBJ2-7,CASSLLGDTLYEQYF,TGTGCCAGCAGTTTACTGGGTGATACATTGTACGAGCAGTACTTC
.,TRBV29-1,17,TRBD1,TRBJ1-1,CSVEDWDRGGLNTEAFF,TGCAGCGTTGAAGATTGGGACAGGGGAGGCCTGAACACTGAAGCTTTCTTT
few,TRBV28,14,.,TRBJ1-6,CASPRQGWDSPLHF,TGTGCCAGCCCCCGTCAGGGGTGGGATTCACCCCTCCACTTT
.,TRBV18,15,.,TRBJ2-7,CASSSLPSLSHEQYF,TGTGCCAGCTCTAGTTTGCCCAGTTTGAGTCACGAGCAGTACTTC
.,TRBV30,17,.,TRBJ1-5,CAWSPRPHQEPNQPQHF,TGTGCCTGGAGTCCCCGCCCCCACCAGGAGCCCAATCAGCCCCAGCATTTT
.,TRBV20-1,16,.,TRBJ1-6,CSAQRQRALYNSPLHF,TGCAGTGCTCAACGGCAGAGGGCGCTCTATAATTCACCCCTCCACTTT
once,TRBV3-1,17,TRBD2,TRBJ2-4,CASSPGTSGRGGNIQYF,TGTGCCAGCAGCCCCGGGACTAGCGGGAGAGGAGGCAACATTCAGTACTTC
.,TRBV2,12,.,TRBJ2-7,CATRRDNYEQYF,TGTGCCACAAGACGGGACAACTACGAGCAGTACTTC
.,TRBV20-1,14,TRBD2,TRBJ2-2,CSARSGRDTGELFF,TGCAGTGCTAGAAGCGGGAGGGACACCGGGGAGCTGTTTTTT
.,TRBV11-1,15,.,TRBJ2-1,CASSLGRAVYNEQFF,TGTGCCAGCAGCTTGGGACGGGCAGTATACAATGAGCAGTTCTTC
once,TRBV27,18,TRBD2,TRBJ2-7,CASSLSQLAGVVFGEQYF,TGTGCCAGCAGTTTATCCCAGCTAGCGGGAGTAGTGTTTGGTGAGCAGTACTTC
.,TRBV20-1,12,.,TRBJ1-1,CSARPGRTEAFF,TGCAGTGCTCGACCAGGGCGGACTGAAGCTTTCTTT
few,TRBV20-1,14,.,TRBJ2-5,CSARGRGGQETQYF,TGCAGTGCTAGAGGCCGGGGAGGACAAGAGACCCAGTACTTC
.,TRBV15,18,TRBD1,TRBJ2-6,CATSRPGQGLSGANVLTF,TGTGCCACCAGCAGACCCGGACAGGGCTTGTCTGGGGCCAACGTCCTGACTTTC
.,TRBV5-1,16,.,TRBJ2-3,CASSLAAAGGTDTQYF,TGCGCCAGCAGCTTGGCCGCAGCAGGAGGCACAGATACGCAGTATTTT
few,TRBV3-1,16,TRBD2,TRBJ2-1,CASSQPGLAGINEQFF,TGTGCCAGCAGCCAGCCGGGACTAGCGGGGATCAATGAGCAGTTCTTC
few,TRBV29-1,15,TRBD2,TRBJ2-1,CSTVVSGLAGQGQFF,TGCAGCACTGTTGTTTCGGGACTAGCGGGACAAGGGCAGTTCTTC
.,TRBV5-1,15,TRBD1,TRBJ2-7,CARRTGATSPYEQYF,TGCGCCAGACGGACAGGGGCTACCAGTCCCTACGAGCAGTACTTC
.,TRBV29-1,14,.,TRBJ2-7,CSVLWGSFPNEQYF,TGCAGCGTTCTTTGGGGCTCCTTTCCCAACGAGCAGTACTTC
few,TRBV12-3/TRBV12-4,14,.,TRBJ2-6,CASRPGVGANVLTF,TGTGCCAGCAGACCAGGGGTCGGGGCCAACGTCCTGACTTTC
.,TRBV11-2,15,TRBD2,TRBJ2-1,CASSPIAGANNEQFF,TGTGCCAGCAGTCCCATAGCGGGGGCCAACAATGAGCAGTTCTTC
.,TRBV12-3/TRBV12-4,10,.,TRBJ2-1,CASRGVEQFF,TGTGCCAGCAGAGGGGTTGAGCAGTTCTTC
few,TRBV20-1,12,.,TRBJ1-2,CSATTRDYGYTF,TGCAGTGCCACCACAAGGGACTATGGCTACACCTTC
few,TRBV15,14,.,TRBJ1-2,CATSRDLGWDLYTF,TGTGCCACCAGCAGAGATTTGGGCTGGGATCTCTACACCTTC
.,TRBV7-6,15,TRBD1,TRBJ2-7,CASSFGRDRGYEQYF,TGTGCCAGCAGCTTCGGCCGGGACAGGGGCTACGAGCAGTACTTC
few,TRBV12-3/TRBV12-4,17,TRBD1,TRBJ1-1,CASSLWDRGQRSAEAFF,TGTGCCAGCAGTTTGTGGGACAGGGGGCAGAGGTCGGCTGAAGCTTTCTTT
.,TRBV18,17,TRBD2,TRBJ2-3,CASSPSRTSGSTDTQYF,TGTGCCAGCTCACCTTCGCGGACTAGCGGGAGCACAGATACGCAGTATTTT
few,TRBV6-5,15,TRBD1,TRBJ1-2,CASYQQDRGQGGYTF,TGTGCCAGTTATCAACAGGACAGGGGGCAGGGAGGCTACACCTTC
few,TRBV12-3/TRBV12-4,14,.,TRBJ2-3,CASSLSTSTDTQYF,TGTGCCAGCAGTTTAAGTACGAGCACAGATACGCAGTATTTT
.,TRBV24-1,16,TRBD2,TRBJ2-1,CATSDSRRGEPNEQFF,TGTGCCACCAGTGATTCTCGGCGGGGGGAACCCAATGAGCAGTTCTTC